Below are 19 T cell receptor beta chains sequenced from a single sample in a study of cytomegalovirus exposure and HLA in healthy donors. The study ran its PCR with 60 Vbeta and 13 Jbeta primers. Libraries were prepared by immunoSEQ multiplex PCR; TCRdb keeps only in-frame clonotypes and omits some of them. This sample has under 200,000 clones, with 70% to 85% found just once. Sequencing was carried out using PBMCs. These receptors were obtained from a woman in her thirties or forties in good health and CMV-seronegative.

The rearrangement links TRBV9 to TRBJ2-2, with TRBD1 matching over 7 bases. The CDR3 length is 17 residues. Trimming took 4 bases from V and 3 from J; bases not matched to a gene: 12. Germline assignment: CDR1 SGDLS and CDR2 YYNGEE. This CDR3 reads CASSITRTGWDTGELFF. The CDR3 coding sequence is TGTGCCAGCAGCATAACGCGGACAGGATGGGACACCGGGGAGCTGTTTTTT.

This clone is a singleton in its sample. The rearrangement links TRBV5-1 to TRBJ2-5, with D maybe TRBD1 (5 bases). The last part of the DNA fits TRBJ2-7 better; the J call may be wrong. CDR1 and CDR2 (germline): SGHRS, YFSETQ. The CDR3 loop spans 13 amino acids. CDR3: CASSLRGHYEQYF. The CDR3 bases are TGCGCCAGCAGCTTGAGGGGTCACTACGAGCAGTACTTC.

This clone was detected once. This rearrangement joins TRBV6-5 to TRBJ2-3; tentative D call: TRBD2 (6 bases). V shed 6 bases and J shed 4 bases, with 17 bases lying between them. Germline V gives CDR1 MNHEY, CDR2 SVGAGI. The length of the CDR3 is 15 residues. CDR3 sequence: CASRPRLGLPDTQYF. CDR3 coding DNA: TGTGCCAGCAGACCCAGACTAGGGTTGCCAGATACGCAGTATTTT.

A note on this clone: At one boundary the junction diverges from the germline segment, which might be a read error. The chain carries TRBV7-9 and TRBJ1-1; a possible D gene is TRBD1 (6 bases). Germline loops: CDR1 SEHNR, CDR2 FQNEAQ (reference sequence). CDR3 size: 15 residues. The CDR3 loop is CSSSPTTGQNTEAFF. The CDR3 region has the DNA TGTTCCAGCAGCCCAACAACGGGACAGAACACTGAAGCTTTCTTT.

The rearrangement joins TRBV7-2 to TRBJ1-1; weak D call: TRBD1 (6 bases). This CDR3 spans 13 amino acids. Germline CDR1 SGHTA, CDR2 FQGNSA. Trimming left V 4 bases short and J 5 bases short, with 11 bases between. In DNA form, the CDR3 reads TGTGCCAGCAGCTACAGGGTTCGTACTGAAGCTTTCTTT. Amino acid sequence: CASSYRVRTEAFF.

The chain combines TRBV7-3 with TRBJ2-2; 7 nucleotides match TRBD1. V gave up 6 bases and J gave up 6 bases; unmatched junction bases: 4. Germline loops: CDR1 SGHTA, CDR2 FQGTGA. This CDR3 region has 13 residues. CDR3 DNA: TGTGCCAGCAGAAAGACAGGGCCCGGGGAGCTGTTTTTT. It is translated as CASRKTGPGELFF.

Only one count was recorded for this clone. Germline is not matched at one junction end, which may reflect a read error. The rearrangement joins TRBV6-5 to TRBJ1-5, with 8 nucleotides matching TRBD1. The CDR3 covers 13 residues. From germline, CDR1 is MNHEY and CDR2 SVGAGI. The CDR3 loop is CASSGTGNQPQHF. CDR3 DNA sequence: TGTGCCAGCAGTGGGACAGGCAACCAGCCCCAGCATTTT.

The chain employs TRBV7-8 and TRBJ1-2; D gene uncertain. Germline V gene data show CDR1 as SGHVS and CDR2 as FQNEAQ. The CDR3 length is 13 residues. The ends were cut back, 4 bases at V and 8 bases at J, with 14 bases in the middle. The chain's CDR3 is CASSSAGRYGYTF. The CDR3 DNA reads as TGTGCCAGCAGCTCAGCTGGCAGGTACGGCTACACCTTC.

This clone occurred a few times. The gene calls are TRBV27 and TRBJ2-7; 7 positions agree with TRBD1. The V gene end was trimmed by 8 bases and the J gene end by 0 bases; junction bases not matched to a gene: 4. The germline CDR1 and CDR2 sequences are MNHEY and SMNVEV (reference sequence). CDR3 length: 13 amino acids. CDR3 in DNA: TGTGCCAGCGGAAGGGACAGCTCCTACGAGCAGTACTTC. Amino acid sequence: CASGRDSSYEQYF.

The V gene is TRBV5-1, the J gene TRBJ2-3, with 10 bases that match TRBD1. Per germline, CDR1 SGHRS and CDR2 YFSETQ. With 6 bases clipped from V and 4 bases from J, the junction kept 5 bases outside the gene matches. This CDR3 is built from 14 residues. The CDR3 DNA is TGCGCCAGCAACCGACAGGGGGCTCCAGATACGCAGTATTTT. Amino acids: CASNRQGAPDTQYF. The full variable domain, in which reference TRBV5-1 and TRBJ2-3 provide the parts outside the CDR3, is KAGVTQTPRYLIKTRGQQVTLSCSPISGHRSVSWYQQTPGQGLQFLFEYFSETQRNKGNFPGRFSGRQFSNSRSEMNVSTLELGDSALYLCASNRQGAPDTQYFGPGTRLTVL.

This rearrangement joins TRBV5-6 to TRBJ2-2; 7 nucleotides match TRBD2. Germline lookup yields CDR1 SGHDT and CDR2 YYEEEE. V was pared by 1 base and J by 6 bases, with 3 bases of the junction left unmatched. This CDR3 region has 14 residues. CDR3 loop: CASSLMGGAGELFF. CDR3 DNA: TGTGCCAGCAGCTTGATGGGAGGGGCCGGGGAGCTGTTTTTT.

This clone was seen more than once but under ten times. The chain is built from TRBV7-9 and TRBJ1-2; D remains ambiguous. This CDR3 region has 17 residues. Looked up from germline, CDR1 is SEHNR and CDR2 is FQNEAQ (reference sequence). Trimming left V 3 bases short and J 3 bases short, with 20 bases between. The CDR3 coding sequence is TGTGCCAGCAGCTTCGCCGGGAGCAGGACCTTAGACTATGGCTACACCTTC. This sequence encodes CASSFAGSRTLDYGYTF.

A single count supports this clone. The V call is TRBV15, the J call TRBJ2-5, with a possible D match to TRBD1 (6 bases). The CDR3 runs to 14 residues. V was clipped by 0 bases and J by 4 bases, with 9 bases between them. CDR1 is LNHNV, CDR2 YYDKDF, per germline (reference sequence). CDR3 in amino acids: CATSRDGRGETQYF. The CDR3 DNA reads as TGTGCCACCAGCAGAGATGGCAGGGGAGAGACCCAGTACTTC.

The chain carries TRBV2 and TRBJ2-5, with 9 nucleotides matching TRBD1. In germline, CDR1 is SNHLY, CDR2 FYNNEI. V lost 6 bases and J lost 5; bases outside the gene matches: 10. The CDR3 runs 15 residues. The CDR3 DNA sequence: TGTGCCAGCAGAGAACAGGGGGCAGGCGGTGAGACCCAGTACTTC. As protein: CASREQGAGGETQYF.

The chain links TRBV5-1 to TRBJ2-2; perhaps TRBD2 as D (6 bases). The CDR3 totals 15 residues. Germline V gene lookup returns CDR1 SGHRS and CDR2 YFSETQ. V lost 0 bases and J lost 6, with 12 bases in between. The CDR3 loop reads CASSLALGDSGELFF. The CDR3 bases are TGCGCCAGCAGCTTGGCCTTGGGGGACTCCGGGGAGCTGTTTTTT.

V usage is TRBV7-9 and J usage is TRBJ2-5; D not certain. The V end lost 8 bases, the J end lost 9 bases, and 10 bases lay between the germline ends. Germline V gene data show CDR1 as SEHNR and CDR2 as FQNEAQ (reference sequence). The CDR3 length is 10 residues. CDR3 sequence reads: CASPERAQYF. CDR3 sequence (DNA): TGTGCCAGCCCCGAACGGGCCCAGTACTTC.

The chain combines TRBV7-3 with TRBJ2-1, with 9 bases that match TRBD2. Per the germline V gene, CDR1 is SGHTA and CDR2 is FQGTGA. This CDR3 is built from 17 residues. J gave up 0 bases and V 4 bases, and 7 bases lay outside the gene matches. CDR3 sequence: CASSSGGSGSSYNEQFF. In DNA, the CDR3 is TGTGCCAGCAGCTCGGGAGGTAGCGGGAGCTCCTACAATGAGCAGTTCTTC.

This clone was counted once. J is TRBJ2-1 and V is TRBV7-2; a possible D gene is TRBD2 (5 bases). Germline V CDR1 and CDR2: SGHTA, FQGNSA. The CDR3 contains 16 residues. V shed 5 bases and J shed 10 bases, with 24 bases lying between them. The CDR3 coding sequence is TGTGCCAGCAGCCCCCAGTGGAGTGGGAGCCTCGGCGAGCAGTTCTTC. Amino acids: CASSPQWSGSLGEQFF.

Here the CDR3 DNA reads TGTGCCGGCAACTTGGTCTACAGGGGCGAAGCTTTCTTT. It yields the protein CAGNLVYRGEAFF. This rearrangement joins TRBV28 to TRBJ1-1, with 7 bases identical to TRBD1. The germline CDR1 and CDR2 sequences are MDHEN and SYDVKM. V gave up 11 bases and J gave up 8 bases; unmatched junction bases: 14. This CDR3 comprises 13 residues.